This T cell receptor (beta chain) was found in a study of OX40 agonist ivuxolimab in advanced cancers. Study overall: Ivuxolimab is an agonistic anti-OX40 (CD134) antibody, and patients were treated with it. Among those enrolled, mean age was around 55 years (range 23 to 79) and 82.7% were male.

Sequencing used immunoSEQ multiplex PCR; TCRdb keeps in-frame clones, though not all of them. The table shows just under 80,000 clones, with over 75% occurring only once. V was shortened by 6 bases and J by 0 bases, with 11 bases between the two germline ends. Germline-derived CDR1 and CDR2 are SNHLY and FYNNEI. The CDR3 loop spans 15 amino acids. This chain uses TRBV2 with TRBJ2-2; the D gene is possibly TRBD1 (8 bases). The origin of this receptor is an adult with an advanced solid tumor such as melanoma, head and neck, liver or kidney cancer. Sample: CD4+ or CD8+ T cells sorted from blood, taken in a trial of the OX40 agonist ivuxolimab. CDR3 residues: CASRTGGANTGELFF. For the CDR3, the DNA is TGTGCCAGCAGAACAGGGGGGGCGAACACCGGGGAGCTGTTTTTT.